This TCR beta chain was sequenced in a study of blood T cell repertoires in COVID-19. In the study overall: The cDNA or gDNA used as material had been derived from T cells, B-cell-depleted T cells, or PBMCs.

This clone turned up a few times. Clones were read by immunoSEQ multiplex PCR, and TCRdb kept only the in-frame ones, dropping some. The repertoire holds roughly 150,000 clones, about 91% seen once, with around a quarter in the top ten. The germline V gene encodes CDR1 SGHTA and CDR2 FQGNSA. V was pared by 2 bases and J by 5 bases, with 7 bases between. The CDR3 is 14 residues long. This sequence joins TRBV7-2 and TRBJ1-6; no clear D gene. Sequencing was performed on peripheral blood. This receptor was identified in a human donor in a cohort sampled during active COVID-19. The CDR3 region is CASSLSDNNSPLHF. DNA of the CDR3: TGTGCCAGCAGCTTATCAGATAATAATTCACCCCTCCACTTT.